The T cell receptor (beta chain) under discussion was sequenced for a study of CD8+ T cells in alopecia areata (dated 2018 in TCRdb). Background on the whole study: Treated patients were enrolled in an open-label pilot trial of oral tofacitinib, 5 to 10 mg twice daily, for moderate-to-severe alopecia areata. Patients received tofacitinib for 6 to 18 months and were then followed off drug for 6 months to check for delayed response and recurrence. For the treated patients, the SALT score, which quantifies what percentage of scalp surface area is affected, served as the measure of disease severity. To study T cell clonal expansion in alopecia areata, the researchers applied high-throughput TCRbeta sequencing to both the C3H/HeJ mouse model and human patients. Scalp tissue and sorted CD4+ and CD8+ peripheral blood T cells from patchy and totalis/universalis alopecia areata patients and from healthy controls were covered by human TCRbeta sequencing. Biopsies were taken from tofacitinib-treated patients at baseline and at 4 and 24 weeks of treatment, and a later scalp biopsy was taken in several of the tofacitinib-treated patients. Scalp clonality was compared across normal scalp (n=4), patchy alopecia areata scalp (n=8), and alopecia totalis/universalis scalp (n=8). RNA was extracted with the PAXgene miRNA kit for fixed scalp, the miRNeasy kit for PBMCs, and the RNeasy kit for mouse skin. Amplification of TCRbeta CDR3 regions was done by immunoSEQ multiplex PCR using 35 Vbeta forward primers and 13 Jbeta reverse primers. The study at large found these results: Compared with normal scalp, lesional scalp had higher clonality and more expanded CD8+ clones, particularly in alopecia totalis/universalis, a pattern that suggests antigenic drive. Shared TCR sequences between patients were less evident than in mice, which may be partly attributable to HLA diversity in the patient population. During tofacitinib treatment, many expanded lesional clones stuck around in both scalp and blood, and this persistence may partly explain why relapse happens after treatment is stopped. Resident alphabeta T cells in normal human skin are also sequenced, complicating scalp TCR repertoire analysis, unlike mouse skin dominated by gammadelta T cells. Because the treated cohort was small and included a single nonresponder, larger studies are needed to assess links between baseline CD8+ expansion and response. Tofacitinib significantly lowered scalp clonality and the number of expanded CD8+ clones among the top 100 scalp clones.

According to the germline V gene (reference sequence), CDR1 reads GTSNPN and CDR2 reads SVGIG. Reading from cysteine to phenylalanine, the CDR3 counts 13 amino acids. Solely the CDR3 DNA is kept, with 39 bases framed from the first base. Clipping removes 1 base from V and 8 bases from J, with 5 as the unmatched junction base count. On this clone itself: What this receptor recognizes is not known. The sample holds no much larger clone one base away, and base qualities are not on file.

Library construction relied on the immunoSEQ multiplex PCR assay. RNA was extracted from all samples and reverse transcribed into cDNA, which served as template for TCR sequencing. SuperScript III was used for first-strand cDNA synthesis, primed with a 2:1 mix of oligo-dT and random hexamers. A synthetic immune receptor repertoire was used to measure amplification bias, and any remaining bias was corrected computationally. Per the authors' processing: Raw reads were preprocessed to remove errors, and CDR3 was defined according to IMGT conventions as the region from the conserved cysteine to phenylalanine. Clonality was computed as 1 minus the Shannon entropy, with the entropy normalized by log2 of the number of productive unique TCRs. Whether scalp clones were CD4 or CD8 was inferred by matching scalp TCRbeta sequences against CD4 and CD8 repertoires sorted from blood. TCRdb limited this immuneACCESS table to in-frame rearrangements with V and J called. A share of clones is missing; checked studies link under half to unresolved V genes, and the rest is unexplained. V, J and clone size are those of that table, while D and trimming were read from the DNA. The sample includes around 86,000 clones, with 70% to 85% observed a single time. The top ten hold roughly 17% of the sample.

The intended sense of this specimen's treatment or condition label: oral pan-JAK inhibitor, 5-10 mg twice daily. Peripheral blood and lesional scalp punch biopsies were obtained from patients with alopecia areata. PBMCs were isolated by density centrifugation and stained for CD3, CD4 and CD8, after which CD4+ and CD8+ T cells were sorted on a FACSAria. The TCR comes from a human donor with alopecia areata. The chain is assembled from TRBV30 and TRBJ2-1; TRBD1 agrees with 7 junctional bases. Here the sequenced sample was CD8+ T cells sorted from blood, taken at roughly week 45, from a patient treated with tofacitinib. The DNA sequence is TGTGCCTGGAGTGAAACTAGGGGGCATGAGCAGTTCTTC. This gives the protein CAWSETRGHEQFF.